The 4 T cell receptor beta chains given below trace back to one sample, sequenced in a study of blood T cell repertoires in COVID-19 (dated by TCRdb to 2018 to 2020). The library was obtained by the immunoSEQ multiplex PCR assay. This is the immuneACCESS table as TCRdb keeps it, with only in-frame sequences that have V and J called. A part of the clones is gone; compared with another copy, unresolved V genes explain less than half, and the rest is unexplained. Present in this sample are 150,000 to 200,000 clones, 80% to 90% of which were seen just once. The leading ten clones occupy 3.7% of the sample. Sequenced input: peripheral blood. The receptor source for this set is a man aged 18 to 30 with active or convalescent COVID-19.

The CDR3 protein is CASRRTSANYNEQFF. CDR3 in DNA: TGTGCCAGCAGGAGGACTAGCGCCAATTACAATGAGCAGTTCTTC. The V and J genes are TRBV6-5 and TRBJ2-1; the match to TRBD2 covers 9 bases. Germline assignment: CDR1 MNHEY and CDR2 SVGAGI. This CDR3 comprises 15 residues. The J segment lost 4 bases and the V segment lost 6 bases, leaving 7 bases of the junction unmatched.

For the CDR3, the DNA is TGTGCCATGGCCGGGACAGGACCTAATAAAGAGACCCAGTACTTC. Translation: CAMAGTGPNKETQYF. The chain is built from TRBV2 and TRBJ2-5; 8 bases fit TRBD1. The CDR3 covers 15 residues. Per germline, CDR1 SNHLY and CDR2 FYNNEI. V shed 10 bases, J shed 3 bases, and the junction held 13 bases outside the gene matches.

This chain connects TRBV5-1 to TRBJ1-1; TRBD1 is a possible D gene (6 bases). Trimming left V 3 bases short and J 2 bases short, with 11 bases between. The CDR3 covers 14 residues. Germline loops: CDR1 SGHRS, CDR2 YFSETQ. The CDR3 nucleotides read TGCGCCAGCAGCTCGGGGACAACTAACACTGAAGCTTTCTTT. Translating it yields CASSSGTTNTEAFF.

This chain links TRBV6-6 with TRBJ2-7; no definite D call. CDR1 and CDR2 (germline): MNHNY, SVGAGI (reference sequence). Trimming took 0 bases from V and 0 from J, leaving 12 bases between them. The length of the CDR3 is 16 residues. The CDR3 loop reads CASSYSPGEHSYEQYF. DNA for the CDR3: TGTGCCAGCAGTTACTCTCCAGGCGAACACTCCTACGAGCAGTACTTC.